This entry lists 26 T cell receptor beta chains sequenced from one sample in a study of shared clonotypes between healthy human individuals. TCRdb's copy holds only in-frame clones and misses some; the assay was immunoSEQ multiplex PCR. Altogether approximately 1.9 million clones are present, around 93% being singletons, with the ten largest covering 1.5% to 2%. In the naive CD8 group, cells lacked CD45RO and were positively selected for CCR7, so terminally differentiated effector memory CD45RA+ cells were left out. What was sequenced was naive CD8+ T cells from PBMCs. Every receptor here comes from a man aged 18 to 29 in good health. Some clones in this sample may be carry-over from other donors' samples.

The genes are TRBV7-8 and TRBJ1-1; D not resolved. The CDR3 has 14 residues. In germline, CDR1 is SGHVS, CDR2 FQNEAQ. Trimming took 1 base from V and 1 from J, leaving 7 bases between them. CDR3 in amino acids: CASSLVLTNTEAFF. The CDR3 DNA is TGTGCCAGCAGCTTAGTTCTCACGAACACTGAAGCTTTCTTT.

The V call is TRBV27, the J call TRBJ2-7; no clear D. V dropped 0 bases and J dropped 3 bases, with 12 bases sitting between them. Germline CDR1 and CDR2: MNHEY and SMNVEV (reference sequence). This CDR3 has 15 amino acids. The CDR3 here is CASSLSAISFYEQYF. The CDR3 DNA follows: TGTGCCAGCAGTTTATCCGCAATTTCTTTCTACGAGCAGTACTTC.

This chain uses TRBV2 with TRBJ1-1, with 7 nucleotides matching TRBD1. Germline V gene sequence: CDR1 SNHLY, CDR2 FYNNEI. V shed 4 bases, J shed 5 bases, and the junction held 10 bases outside the gene matches. This CDR3 contains 15 residues. This CDR3 is CASSGRGPSLTEAFF. CDR3 sequence (DNA): TGTGCCAGCAGTGGAAGGGGGCCGTCGTTAACTGAAGCTTTCTTT.

This clone has a single count. The V and J genes are TRBV7-9 and TRBJ2-7; TRBD1 matches 11 bases. V shed 2 bases, J shed 5 bases, and the junction held 2 bases outside the gene matches. The germline CDR1 and CDR2 sequences are SEHNR and FQNEAQ (reference sequence). The CDR3 runs 14 residues. The chain's CDR3 is CASSLTDRGHEQYF. The CDR3 DNA sequence: TGTGCCAGCAGCTTAACGGACAGGGGGCACGAGCAGTACTTC.

With respect to this clone: Additional DNA sequences in this sample encode the identical CDR3. CDR3: CASSPSGANVLTF. DNA of the CDR3: TGTGCCAGCAGCCCGTCTGGGGCCAACGTCCTGACTTTC. The V and J genes are TRBV9 and TRBJ2-6; D remains unclear. Trimming pared 4 bases from V and 1 base from J, leaving 3 bases between. Germline CDR1 reads SGDLS; CDR2 reads YYNGEE. The CDR3 sequence is 13 residues long.

This clone was observed once. J is TRBJ2-2 and V is TRBV7-9; D is ambiguous. Germline V lookup: CDR1 SEHNR, CDR2 FQNEAQ (reference sequence). With 4 bases removed from V and 6 bases from J, the gap between germline ends came to 6 bases. The CDR3 loop spans 12 amino acids. The CDR3 sequence: CASSYAAGELFF. For the CDR3, the DNA is TGTGCCAGCAGCTATGCGGCCGGGGAGCTGTTTTTT.

The CDR3 loop reads CASSQSLARGPGNEQFF. The CDR3 DNA follows: TGTGCCAGCAGCCAATCACTAGCGCGAGGGCCAGGTAATGAGCAGTTCTTC. J is TRBJ2-1 and V is TRBV14, with 7 bases aligning to TRBD2. CDR3 size: 17 residues. Germline loops: CDR1 SGHDN, CDR2 FVKESK. J lost 7 bases, V lost 2 bases, and 14 bases had no gene match.

The chain joins TRBV5-1 to TRBJ2-3; 10 bases are shared with TRBD2. This CDR3 contains 15 residues. V was clipped by 3 bases and J by 2 bases; unmatched bases: 3. Germline V gene lookup returns CDR1 SGHRS and CDR2 YFSETQ. The CDR3 sequence is CASSSGLAVTDTQYF. Written as DNA, the CDR3 is TGCGCCAGCAGCTCAGGACTAGCGGTCACAGATACGCAGTATTTT.

V gene TRBV19 combines with J gene TRBJ2-1; 13 bases are shared with TRBD2. Germline V gene sequence: CDR1 LNHDA, CDR2 SQIVND (reference sequence). V shed 5 bases, J shed 5 bases, and the junction held 3 bases outside the gene matches. The CDR3 totals 15 residues. The CDR3 protein is CASSGLAGVNNEQFF. CDR3 nucleotides: TGTGCCAGTAGTGGACTAGCGGGAGTAAACAATGAGCAGTTCTTC. Based on the CDR3 plus reference TRBV19 and TRBJ2-1, the full variable domain is DGGITQSPKYLFRKEGQNVTLSCEQNLNHDAMYWYRQDPGQGLRLIYYSQIVNDFQKGDIAEGYSVSREKKESFPLTVTSAQKNPTAFYLCASSGLAGVNNEQFFGPGTRLTVL.

The rearrangement uses TRBV27 and TRBJ1-3; no clear D gene. The CDR3 covers 15 residues. Germline V gene lookup returns CDR1 MNHEY and CDR2 SMNVEV (reference sequence). Trimming took off 6 bases at V and 0 bases at J, with 12 bases between the two ends. CDR3: CASSPTPPSGNTIYF. Here the CDR3 DNA reads TGTGCCAGCAGCCCTACCCCGCCCTCTGGAAACACCATATATTTT.

This chain links TRBV6-1 with TRBJ2-7; D possibly uses TRBD1 or TRBD2 (6 bases each). V dropped 4 bases and J dropped 3 bases, with 10 bases sitting between them. Germline-derived CDR1 and CDR2 are MNHNS and SASEGT. This CDR3 is built from 13 residues. CDR3 in DNA: TGTGCCAGCAGTGCAGGAGGGGGCTACGAGCAGTACTTC. This gives the protein CASSAGGGYEQYF.

CDR3 sequence: CASAGQGRWNYGYTF. The CDR3 bases are TGTGCCAGCGCCGGACAGGGGCGCTGGAACTATGGCTACACCTTC. This rearrangement joins TRBV6-1 to TRBJ1-2; 9 bases are shared with TRBD1. The V gene end was trimmed by 8 bases and the J gene end by 2 bases; junction bases not matched to a gene: 9. This CDR3 has 15 amino acids. Germline V gene sequence: CDR1 MNHNS, CDR2 SASEGT.

The rearrangement uses TRBV4-1 and TRBJ2-3, with D perhaps matching TRBD1 (6 bases). Germline V CDR1 and CDR2: MGHRA, YSYEKL. Trimming shortened V by 4 bases and J by 5 bases, and 19 bases separated the two germline ends. The CDR3 has 16 amino acids. The CDR3 DNA follows: TGCGCCAGCAGCCCCTCATCTGTGGGGGCTGAAGATACGCAGTATTTT. It is translated as CASSPSSVGAEDTQYF.

The chain has TRBV7-8 and TRBJ2-1, with D perhaps matching TRBD1 or TRBD2 (5 bases each). V lost 5 bases, J lost 4 bases, and 21 bases lay in between. Germline CDR1 SGHVS, CDR2 FQNEAQ. The CDR3 extends over 17 amino acids. DNA for the CDR3: TGTGCCAGCAGCATCCCCCAGGGAGTAGCGTTGTACAATGAGCAGTTCTTC. Residues: CASSIPQGVALYNEQFF.

This chain joins TRBV7-9 and TRBJ2-3; tentative D call: TRBD1 (5 bases). Trimming shortened V by 1 base and J by 4 bases, and 9 bases separated the two germline ends. The CDR3 has 14 residues. The germline gives CDR1 SEHNR, CDR2 FQNEAQ (reference sequence). The CDR3 nucleotides are TGTGCCAGCAGCTTAGGGCAGGGCCCAGATACGCAGTATTTT. It encodes CASSLGQGPDTQYF.

Details on this clone: Compared with germline, one end of the junction differs, possibly owing to a read error. The gene calls are TRBV7-9 and TRBJ1-1, with TRBD1 matching 8 bases. CDR1 and CDR2 (germline): SEHNR, FQNEAQ (reference sequence). The CDR3 spans 16 residues. In DNA form, the CDR3 reads TGTGCCAGCAGCCAGGGGGCCGGGGCCTTGAAGACTGAAGCTTTCTTT. Translated: CASSQGAGALKTEAFF.

The chain carries TRBV27 and TRBJ2-2; 7 bases match TRBD1. J was trimmed by 3 bases and V by 0 bases; bases with no gene match: 13. Germline CDR1 reads MNHEY; CDR2 reads SMNVEV (reference sequence). The CDR3 consists of 19 residues. CDR3 in amino acids: CASSLSIGLGTAHTGELFF. The CDR3 nucleotides read TGTGCCAGCAGTTTATCGATCGGGCTCGGGACAGCACACACCGGGGAGCTGTTTTTT.

The chain couples TRBV5-6 to TRBJ2-7; no firm D call. The germline V gene has CDR1 SGHDT and CDR2 YYEEEE. The CDR3 spans 15 residues. The V and J ends lost 4 bases and 1 base respectively, with 15 bases between them. Here the CDR3 reads CASSKRTYYSYEQYF. Here the CDR3 DNA reads TGTGCCAGCAGCAAAAGGACGTATTATTCCTACGAGCAGTACTTC.

The chain links TRBV7-2 to TRBJ2-5; 14 bases are a match to TRBD2. Germline V lookup: CDR1 SGHTA, CDR2 FQGNSA. The CDR3 covers 15 residues. V was pared by 4 bases and J by 11 bases, with 9 bases of the junction left unmatched. CDR3 region: CASSSGRTSGGNQYF. In DNA form, the CDR3 reads TGTGCCAGCAGCTCCGGAAGGACTAGCGGGGGGAATCAGTACTTC.

J is TRBJ2-7 and V is TRBV7-9; a possible D gene is TRBD2 (5 bases). Germline-derived CDR1 and CDR2 are SEHNR and FQNEAQ (reference sequence). There are 12 residues in the CDR3. V lost 8 bases, J lost 0 bases, and 8 bases lay in between. The CDR3 bases are TGTGCCAGCCTAGCCACCTCCTACGAGCAGTACTTC. This translates into CASLATSYEQYF.

The chain employs TRBV7-9 and TRBJ2-3; D might be TRBD2 (6 bases). The CDR3 sequence is 15 residues long. CDR1 SEHNR and CDR2 FQNEAQ come from the germline V gene (reference sequence). The V end lost 2 bases, the J end lost 6 bases, and 15 bases lay between the germline ends. The CDR3: CASSLWAREPDTQYF. The CDR3 DNA reads TGTGCCAGCAGCTTATGGGCACGGGAGCCGGATACGCAGTATTTT.

The CDR3 protein is CASSQGSGGGETQYF. In nucleotides, the CDR3 is TGCGCCAGCAGCCAGGGGAGCGGAGGGGGAGAGACCCAGTACTTC. The V gene is TRBV4-3, the J gene TRBJ2-5; D may be TRBD1 or TRBD2 (6 bases each). CDR3 length: 15 amino acids. The germline gives CDR1 LGHNA, CDR2 YSLEER. V lost 3 bases to trimming and J lost 4 bases, with 15 bases between them.

The chain links TRBV7-8 to TRBJ2-7, with TRBD2 matching over 7 bases. V lost 0 bases, J lost 0 bases, and 5 bases stayed unmatched. Germline loops: CDR1 SGHVS, CDR2 FQNEAQ. This CDR3 comprises 16 residues. The CDR3 DNA follows: TGTGCCAGCAGCTTAGCGGGAGGGGTGGGCTCCTACGAGCAGTACTTC. It codes for CASSLAGGVGSYEQYF.

The count of this clone is one. The chain has TRBV28 and TRBJ1-1, with 11 bases that match TRBD1. Germline-derived CDR1 and CDR2 are MDHEN and SYDVKM. V gave up 7 bases and J gave up 6 bases; unmatched junction bases: 7. The CDR3 covers 14 residues. CDR3 sequence (DNA): TGTGCCAGCACCGGGGACAGGGGGGCCCCTGAAGCTTTCTTT. Translated: CASTGDRGAPEAFF.

The chain recombines TRBV5-1 with TRBJ2-3; D is undetermined. V lost 1 base, J lost 0 bases, and 9 bases lay in between. The CDR3 length is 15 residues. CDR1 and CDR2 from the germline V gene are SGHRS and YFSETQ. CDR3 residues: CASSLYSSSTDTQYF. The CDR3 nucleotides read TGCGCCAGCAGCTTGTACAGTTCTAGCACAGATACGCAGTATTTT.

This chain links TRBV6-5 with TRBJ2-7, with D possibly TRBD1 on 6 matching bases. The CDR3 covers 15 residues. Germline loops: CDR1 MNHEY, CDR2 SVGAGI. V was cut by 7 bases and J by 0 bases, with 16 bases left in between. In DNA form, the CDR3 reads TGTGCCAGCAAGAACCGGCAGGGGAGCTCCTACGAGCAGTACTTC. Protein product: CASKNRQGSSYEQYF.